This TCR beta chain was recovered during a study of blood T cell repertoires in COVID-19. Whole-study context: Samples taken during acute and convalescent COVID-19 were collected in the United States, Italy and Spain. From T cells, B-cell-depleted T cells, or PBMCs came the material, which was cDNA or gDNA.

Between the trimmed V and J ends, which lost 7 bases and 2 bases, there was a span of 6 bases. The germline gives CDR1 SGHRS, CDR2 YFSETQ. CDR3 length equals 11 residues. Authors' methods: Amplified reference gene primers provided the basis for estimating nucleated cell counts. Profiled with immunoSEQ multiplex PCR; TCRdb holds only in-frame clones, not every one. The V and J calls and clone size come from that table; D and trimming were worked out from the DNA. Among tens of thousands of clones listed, about nine tenths were seen once. This rearrangement joins TRBV5-1 to TRBJ1-2; D unresolved. Source material: peripheral blood. The receptor's source is a woman of 80 years or more with active COVID-19. CDR3 sequence reads: CASGGNYGYTF. CDR3 DNA: TGCGCCAGCGGAGGGAACTATGGCTACACCTTC. Filled out from reference TRBV5-1 and TRBJ1-2, the complete variable domain reads KAGVTQTPRYLIKTRGQQVTLSCSPISGHRSVSWYQQTPGQGLQFLFEYFSETQRNKGNFPGRFSGRQFSNSRSEMNVSTLELGDSALYLCASGGNYGYTFGSGTRLTVV.